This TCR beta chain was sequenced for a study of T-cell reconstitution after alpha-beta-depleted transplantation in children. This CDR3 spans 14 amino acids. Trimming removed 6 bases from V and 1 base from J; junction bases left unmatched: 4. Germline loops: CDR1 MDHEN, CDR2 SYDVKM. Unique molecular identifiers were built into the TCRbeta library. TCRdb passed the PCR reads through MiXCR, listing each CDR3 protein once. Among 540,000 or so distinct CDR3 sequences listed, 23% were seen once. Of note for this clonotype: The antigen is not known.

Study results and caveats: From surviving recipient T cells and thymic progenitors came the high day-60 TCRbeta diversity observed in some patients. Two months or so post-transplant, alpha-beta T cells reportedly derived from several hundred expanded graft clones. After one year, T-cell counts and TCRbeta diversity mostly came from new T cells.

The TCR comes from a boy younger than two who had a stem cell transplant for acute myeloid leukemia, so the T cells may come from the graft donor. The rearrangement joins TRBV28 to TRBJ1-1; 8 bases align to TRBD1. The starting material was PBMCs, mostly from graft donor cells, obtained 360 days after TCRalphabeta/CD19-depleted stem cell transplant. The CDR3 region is CASSNRGTNTEAFF. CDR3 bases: TGTGCCAGCAGCAACAGGGGGACGAACACTGAAGCTTTCTTT.